This T cell receptor beta chain was obtained from a study of graft-versus-host responses after intestinal transplantation. Study results and caveats: Marrow from the recipient contained GvH clones, some of which had appeared first in ileum or blood. HvG clone declines early post-transplant were associated with peak circulating GvH levels.

This clone was picked up one time. Its antigen is not identified. Using immunoSEQ multiplex PCR, the repertoire was profiled, and TCRdb retains in-frame clones only, with some absent. The sample lists about 31,000 clones, roughly 80% occurring once. The CDR3 has 17 amino acids. With 0 bases clipped from V and 2 bases from J, the junction kept 9 bases outside the gene matches. Germline CDR1 is GTSNPN and CDR2 is SVGIG (reference sequence). The chain couples TRBV30 to TRBJ2-3, with 9 bases fitting TRBD2. This TCR derives from a human donor who received an intestinal transplant. The specimen comprised unstimulated CD8+ T cells sorted from spleen or lymph node cells, sampled before intestinal transplant. The CDR3 here is CAWSVRRGGRVTDTQYF. CDR3 nucleotides: TGTGCCTGGAGTGTACGGCGGGGGGGCCGTGTCACAGATACGCAGTATTTT.